The entry below gives a single T cell receptor beta chain sequence along with its context. The sample is drawn from a study of technical replicates of blood from several donors. This CDR3 contains 16 residues. The junction had 7 bases not matched to a gene; V was cut back by 0 bases and J by 6 bases. Germline CDR1 reads LNHNV; CDR2 reads YYDKDF (reference sequence). The repertoire was sequenced with immunoSEQ multiplex PCR; TCRdb's copy has only in-frame clones and lacks some. The table has about 17,000 clones, around 87% seen once. This chain connects TRBV15 to TRBJ2-7, with TRBD2 matching 11 bases. The sample was PBMCs. The sequence was obtained from a human donor in good health. In nucleotides, the CDR3 is TGTGCCACCAGCAGAGAAATAGCGGGAGGGCGCCGCGAGCAGTACTTC. Encoded protein: CATSREIAGGRREQYF.